The clone carrying this T cell receptor (beta chain) came up once. Antigen specificity is unknown. V shed 4 bases, J shed 0 bases, and the junction held 2 bases outside the gene matches. Germline V CDR1 and CDR2: SGHRS, YFSETQ. The CDR3 is 14 amino acids. The sample's treatment: oral pan-JAK inhibitor, 5-10 mg twice daily. The record originates from a study of CD8+ T cells in alopecia areata. About the research overall: Treated patients received oral tofacitinib, 5 to 10 mg twice daily. By percentage of affected scalp area, the severity of treated patients was scored. The study, taken as a whole, reports: Researchers reported that TCR sharing among patients proved less clear than in mice, possibly HLA-linked.

Following RNA extraction, reverse transcription yielded cDNA that acted as the sequencing template. Assay used: immunoSEQ multiplex PCR; TCRdb lists only in-frame clones, some missing. The sample consists of 150,000 to 200,000 clones, 60% to 75% of them appearing once. The TCR comes from a human donor with alopecia areata. The V call is TRBV5-1, the J call TRBJ2-3, with 7 nucleotides matching TRBD1. The starting material was CD4+ T cells sorted from blood, obtained at week 24, from a patient treated with tofacitinib. The CDR3 nucleotides read TGCGCCAGCAGCCCGGACAGGAGCACAGATACGCAGTATTTT. Residues: CASSPDRSTDTQYF. The entire variable domain, with the rest obtained from reference TRBV5-1 and TRBJ2-3, is as follows: KAGVTQTPRYLIKTRGQQVTLSCSPISGHRSVSWYQQTPGQGLQFLFEYFSETQRNKGNFPGRFSGRQFSNSRSEMNVSTLELGDSALYLCASSPDRSTDTQYFGPGTRLTVL.